This TCR beta chain was found in a study of cytomegalovirus exposure and HLA in healthy donors. Trimming removed 0 bases at V and 4 bases at J, with 9 bases between. The CDR3 is 14 residues long. Germline values: CDR1 LGHNA, CDR2 YNFKEQ. 13 Jbeta primers and 60 Vbeta primers were used for the PCR. Repertoires were generated with immunoSEQ multiplex PCR, while TCRdb's copy carries only in-frame clones and drops some. The sample lists 100,000 or so clones, 70% to 80% occurring once. Sequencing used PBMCs. The sequence derives from a female donor in good health and CMV-seropositive. This sequence joins TRBV4-2 and TRBJ1-1; D might be TRBD1 (5 bases). The CDR3 region is CASSQERRGTEAFF. For the CDR3, the DNA is TGTGCCAGCAGCCAAGAGAGGAGGGGCACTGAAGCTTTCTTT.